This T cell receptor (beta chain) was documented in a study of blood T cell repertoires in COVID-19. Turning to the study itself: Whether acute or convalescent, the COVID-19 samples came from the United States, Italy and Spain. Nucleic acid was either cDNA or gDNA, and it came from T cells, B-cell-depleted T cells, or PBMCs.

Authors' data handling: Scientists estimated how many nucleated cells there were by amplifying reference gene primers. The repertoire was sequenced with immunoSEQ multiplex PCR; TCRdb's copy has only in-frame clones and lacks some. From that table come the V and J calls and clone size; the DNA was used to work out D and trimming. The sample consists of approximately 190,000 clones, about nine tenths of them appearing once. The CDR3 contains 11 residues. V lost 7 bases and J 8 bases, leaving 6 bases between the germline ends. Germline CDR1 reads SNHLY; CDR2 reads FYNNEI. The chain employs TRBV2 and TRBJ1-6; the D is unclear. This TCR came from a man between 65 and 85 years old with active or convalescent COVID-19. The sequenced sample consisted of peripheral blood. The CDR3 region has the DNA TGTGCCAGCATCGGGGATTCACCCCTCCACTTT. Protein sequence: CASIGDSPLHF. The entire variable domain, with the rest obtained from reference TRBV2 and TRBJ1-6, is as follows: EPEVTQTPSHQVTQMGQEVILRCVPISNHLYFYWYRQILGQKVEFLVSFYNNEISEKSEIFDDQFSVERPDGSNFTLKIRSTKLEDSAMYFCASIGDSPLHFGNGTRLTVT.